Below, 26 T cell receptor beta chains from the same sample are listed, as sequenced in a study of vaccination and CD4 T cells after COVID-19 (dated by TCRdb to between 2021 and 2024). The antigens these receptors bind are not known. Library preparation used PCR. Sequencing was performed on an Illumina iSeq 100. At the Johns Hopkins FTIC core, DNA from the cultured CD4+ T cells underwent TCR sequencing with the Oncomine TCR Beta short-read assay. TCRdb trimmed public reads at Q25 via fastp, called clones via MiXCR and kept in-frame beta chains. Under each unique CDR3 protein, matching rows form one entry showing the most common genes and DNA. For this sample there are about 10,000 distinct CDR3 sequences; under 70% appear just once. In total, the top ten clones hold roughly 13% of the sample. In light of the paper, this sample's treatment or condition label describes: roughly 11-day PBMC culture with coronavirus spike peptide pools or control peptides (ViraFEST assay).

The source material was CD4+ T cells from blood, cultured in vitro. These receptors all stem from a human donor who had recovered from COVID-19.

The chain combines TRBV20-1 with TRBJ2-3; a possible D gene is TRBD2 (6 bases). The CDR3 is made up of 15 amino acids. Between the trimmed V and J ends, which lost 3 bases and 3 bases, there was a span of 16 bases. The germline V gene has CDR1 DFQATT and CDR2 SNEGSKA (reference sequence). The CDR3 loop is CSASVSGSETDTQYF. The CDR3 region has the DNA TGCAGTGCTAGTGTTTCCGGGAGTGAAACAGATACGCAGTATTTT.

This clonotype was observed a handful of times. The chain has TRBV20-1 and TRBJ1-1, with D maybe TRBD1 (5 bases). The CDR3 is made up of 15 amino acids. Trimming shortened V by 3 bases and J by 3 bases, and 17 bases separated the two germline ends. Germline V gene data show CDR1 as DFQATT and CDR2 as SNEGSKA (reference sequence). CDR3 nucleotide sequence: TGCAGTGCTAGGGGCCGAGGGGCTGTGGACACTGAAGCTTTCTTT. Protein: CSARGRGAVDTEAFF.

This clonotype was seen more than once but under ten times. The V and J genes are TRBV20-1 and TRBJ2-7; TRBD2 matches 11 bases. The junction had 10 bases not matched to a gene; V was cut back by 6 bases and J by 6 bases. This CDR3 region has 14 residues. CDR1 and CDR2 from the germline V gene are DFQATT and SNEGSKA (reference sequence). In DNA, the CDR3 is TGCAGTGCGGAGCAACTAGCGGGAGTTGCCGAGCAGTACTTC. Translation gives CSAEQLAGVAEQYF.

This chain links TRBV28 with TRBJ2-3, with 8 bases fitting TRBD1. This CDR3 region has 18 residues. CDR1 and CDR2 (germline): MDHEN, SYDVKM. Germline trimming cut 5 bases from V and 0 bases from J; bases unmatched to any gene: 13. CDR3 in amino acids: CASSARTGPAKSTDTQYF. In DNA form, the CDR3 reads TGTGCCAGCAGTGCGCGGACAGGGCCAGCCAAGAGCACAGATACGCAGTATTTT.

This clonotype was seen a few times. The chain recombines TRBV7-8 with TRBJ2-1; D not certain. The V end was cut by 0 bases, the J end by 4 bases, with 7 bases between. Germline CDR1 and CDR2: SGHVS and FQNEAQ. The CDR3 is made up of 14 amino acids. CDR3: CASSLAHLYNEQFF. The CDR3, as DNA: TGTGCCAGCAGCTTAGCGCACTTGTACAATGAGCAGTTCTTC.

The chain is built from TRBV19 and TRBJ2-2, with D possibly matching TRBD1 (6 bases). The CDR3 sequence is 14 residues long. The germline V gene has CDR1 LNHDA and CDR2 SQIVND (reference sequence). V was clipped by 11 bases and J by 2 bases, with 15 bases between them. The CDR3 region has the DNA TGTGCCGGACAACAGGGAATTAACACCGGGGAGCTGTTTTTT. Amino acids: CAGQQGINTGELFF.

The chain links TRBV7-6 to TRBJ2-3; D might be TRBD2 (6 bases). This CDR3 has 14 residues. Germline lookup yields CDR1 SGHVS and CDR2 FNYEAQ. V shed 5 bases and J shed 4 bases, with 13 bases lying between them. In nucleotides, the CDR3 is TGTGCCAGCAGCCTGCGACTAGACGCAGATACGCAGTATTTT. It encodes CASSLRLDADTQYF.

This clonotype was seen a handful of times. The chain carries TRBV7-2 and TRBJ2-3, with 8 bases matching TRBD2. This CDR3 has 16 amino acids. CDR1 is SGHTA and CDR2 is FQGNSA in the germline V gene. Losses at the gene ends were 4 bases for V and 5 bases for J; bases not matched to a gene: 11. Here the CDR3 DNA reads TGTGCCAGCAGCTCCATAGCGGGAAATAGTATAGATACGCAGTATTTT. Translation gives CASSSIAGNSIDTQYF.

V is TRBV27 and J is TRBJ1-6, with D perhaps matching TRBD1 (5 bases). The CDR3 is 15 amino acids. Trimming stripped 6 bases from V and 6 bases from J, with 15 bases between. The V gene's germline CDR1 is MNHEY and CDR2 SMNVEV (reference sequence). CDR3 residues: CASRSRGGFNSPLHF. The CDR3 DNA reads as TGTGCCAGCAGGTCCCGGGGGGGTTTTAATTCACCCCTCCACTTT.

The V gene is TRBV6-2 or TRBV6-3, the J gene TRBJ2-1, with 11 bases identical to TRBD2. The end of the DNA aligns better with TRBJ2-7, so the J call may be wrong. Germline assignment: CDR1 MNHEY and CDR2 SVGEGT. The CDR3 extends over 14 amino acids. CDR3 protein: CASSRGTSGYEQYF. In DNA form, the CDR3 reads TGTGCCAGCAGCCGGGGGACTAGCGGTTACGAGCAGTACTTC.

This sequence joins TRBV2 and TRBJ2-1; 10 bases agree with TRBD2. CDR1 and CDR2 (germline): SNHLY, FYNNEI. V lost 6 bases and J lost 7; bases outside the gene matches: 6. The CDR3 extends over 14 amino acids. CDR3 sequence: CASSTSGAVNEQFF. The CDR3 DNA reads TGTGCCAGCAGCACTAGCGGGGCCGTGAATGAGCAGTTCTTC.

The rearrangement uses TRBV12-3 or TRBV12-4 and TRBJ2-1; 11 bases line up with TRBD2. With V trimmed by 5 bases and J by 7 bases, 7 bases remained unmatched. The CDR3 runs to 15 residues. The CDR3 bases are TGTGCCAGCAGTCCACTAGCGGGAGCAGGGAATGAGCAGTTCTTC. It translates to CASSPLAGAGNEQFF.

Worth noting for this clonotype: At one end the junction does not follow the germline gene, possibly because of a read error. This chain links TRBV7-9 with TRBJ1-6; D is perhaps TRBD1 (6 bases). The CDR3 extends over 15 amino acids. Germline lookup yields CDR1 SEHNR and CDR2 FQNEAQ (reference sequence). For the CDR3, the DNA is TGTGCCAGCAGCATAGCCGGGACATTTAATTCACCCCTCCACTTT. Translation: CASSIAGTFNSPLHF.

V usage is TRBV7-9 and J usage is TRBJ1-2, with 9 bases lining up with TRBD1. V shed 5 bases and J 8 bases; nucleotides not matched to a gene: 18. The CDR3 runs 17 residues. Germline V gene data show CDR1 as SEHNR and CDR2 as FQNEAQ (reference sequence). The CDR3 spells CASSDYGAGTGLKGYTF. The CDR3 DNA follows: TGTGCCAGCAGCGACTATGGCGCCGGGACAGGGTTGAAAGGCTACACCTTC.

This clonotype was counted only a few times. J is TRBJ1-1 and V is TRBV20-1; 8 bases align to TRBD1. The CDR3 has 13 amino acids. V gave up 4 bases and J gave up 5 bases; unmatched junction bases: 6. The germline V gene encodes CDR1 DFQATT and CDR2 SNEGSKA (reference sequence). The CDR3 here is CSAISGTGTEAFF. The CDR3, as DNA: TGCAGTGCTATTTCCGGGACAGGAACTGAAGCTTTCTTT.

V usage is TRBV20-1 and J usage is TRBJ2-7, with TRBD1 identical over 9 bases. The trim removed 6 bases at V and 4 bases at J, leaving 10 bases unmatched. This CDR3 has 14 amino acids. CDR1 DFQATT and CDR2 SNEGSKA come from the germline V gene (reference sequence). In DNA, the CDR3 is TGCAGTGCCGACCGGACAGGGGTCATGTACGAGCAGTACTTC. As protein: CSADRTGVMYEQYF.

Only one count was recorded for this clonotype. The chain recombines TRBV20-1 with TRBJ2-7; a possible D gene is TRBD1 (5 bases). There are 14 residues in the CDR3. Germline CDR1 and CDR2: DFQATT and SNEGSKA (reference sequence). V gave up 3 bases and J gave up 3 bases, with 15 bases separating them. CDR3 region: CSASYPDIGYEQYF. CDR3 DNA: TGCAGTGCTAGTTATCCGGACATTGGCTACGAGCAGTACTTC.

The CDR3 here is CSASSPRGSEQFF. Here the CDR3 DNA reads TGCAGTGCTAGCTCCCCAAGGGGTAGTGAGCAGTTCTTC. J is TRBJ2-1 and V is TRBV20-1; maybe TRBD1 (5 bases). The germline V gene encodes CDR1 DFQATT and CDR2 SNEGSKA (reference sequence). The ends were cut back, 3 bases at V and 9 bases at J, with 15 bases in the middle. There are 13 residues in the CDR3.

This chain connects TRBV7-8 to TRBJ2-7; the D gene is possibly TRBD2 (8 bases). Germline CDR1 and CDR2: SGHVS and FQNEAQ. V was shortened by 5 bases and J by 2 bases, with 16 bases between the two germline ends. This CDR3 region has 15 residues. CDR3 coding DNA: TGTGCCAGCAGCCCCCGGGAGGGGGCCACCTACGAGCAGTACTTC. It specifies CASSPREGATYEQYF.

This clonotype was found a few times. J is TRBJ1-3 and V is TRBV20-1; D perhaps matches TRBD1 (5 bases). Trimming left V 6 bases short and J 3 bases short, with 12 bases between. This CDR3 comprises 13 residues. Germline assignment: CDR1 DFQATT and CDR2 SNEGSKA (reference sequence). The CDR3 nucleotides read TGCAGTGCGGCGGGGGGATTTGGAAACACCATATATTTT. This sequence encodes CSAAGGFGNTIYF.

The chain links TRBV21-1 to TRBJ1-3; the D call of TRBD1 is as the table states it, not checked on the DNA. TRBV21-1 is termed a pseudogene. The CDR3 runs to 17 residues. The CDR3: CASSEDRDKGVLNTIYF. The DNA of the CDR3 is TGTGCCAGCAGCGAAGATCGGGACAAAGGGGTTCTAAACACCATATATTTT.

The table lists this clonotype with a few counts. The rearrangement links TRBV7-9 to TRBJ2-7; D is undetermined. The CDR3 runs 12 residues. Germline CDR1 is SEHNR and CDR2 is FQNEAQ (reference sequence). V lost 7 bases and J 3 bases, leaving 10 bases between the germline ends. This chain's CDR3 is CASTSVGYEQYF. DNA of the CDR3: TGTGCCAGCACCTCCGTGGGCTACGAGCAGTACTTC.

The V call is TRBV5-4, the J call TRBJ2-7; 7 bases line up with TRBD1. After removal of 4 bases from V and 1 base from J, the junction contained 8 bases not matched to a gene. Germline-derived CDR1 and CDR2 are SGHNT and YYREEE (reference sequence). CDR3 length equals 15 residues. In nucleotides, the CDR3 is TGTGCCAGCAGCCCCGACAGGGCTCGTTCCTACGAGCAGTACTTC. It encodes CASSPDRARSYEQYF.

This clonotype has a handful of counts. This chain joins TRBV6-5 and TRBJ1-2; D not certain. The CDR3 length is 14 residues. The V gene lost 2 bases and the J gene lost 7 bases, with 14 bases spanning the gap. Germline V CDR1 and CDR2: MNHEY, SVGAGI. The CDR3 DNA reads as TGTGCCAGCAGTTACGGCGCGCGGGAGGGTGGCTACACCTTC. Translating gives CASSYGAREGGYTF.

The chain employs TRBV28 and TRBJ2-4, with a possible D match to TRBD2 (5 bases). CDR3 size: 14 residues. CDR1 is MDHEN and CDR2 is SYDVKM in the germline V gene. Trimming left V 7 bases short and J 1 base short, with 11 bases between. CDR3 nucleotide sequence: TGTGCCAGCAACTCCTTAGCGGCCAAAAACATTCAGTACTTC. It specifies CASNSLAAKNIQYF.

The chain combines TRBV15 with TRBJ2-1; D ambiguous. Germline assignment: CDR1 LNHNV and CDR2 YYDKDF (reference sequence). The CDR3 is 16 residues long. The V gene lost 0 bases and the J gene lost 5 bases, with 14 bases spanning the gap. Here the CDR3 reads CATSRDRSIRNNEQFF. As DNA, the CDR3 is TGTGCCACCAGCAGAGATCGGTCTATCCGGAACAATGAGCAGTTCTTC.